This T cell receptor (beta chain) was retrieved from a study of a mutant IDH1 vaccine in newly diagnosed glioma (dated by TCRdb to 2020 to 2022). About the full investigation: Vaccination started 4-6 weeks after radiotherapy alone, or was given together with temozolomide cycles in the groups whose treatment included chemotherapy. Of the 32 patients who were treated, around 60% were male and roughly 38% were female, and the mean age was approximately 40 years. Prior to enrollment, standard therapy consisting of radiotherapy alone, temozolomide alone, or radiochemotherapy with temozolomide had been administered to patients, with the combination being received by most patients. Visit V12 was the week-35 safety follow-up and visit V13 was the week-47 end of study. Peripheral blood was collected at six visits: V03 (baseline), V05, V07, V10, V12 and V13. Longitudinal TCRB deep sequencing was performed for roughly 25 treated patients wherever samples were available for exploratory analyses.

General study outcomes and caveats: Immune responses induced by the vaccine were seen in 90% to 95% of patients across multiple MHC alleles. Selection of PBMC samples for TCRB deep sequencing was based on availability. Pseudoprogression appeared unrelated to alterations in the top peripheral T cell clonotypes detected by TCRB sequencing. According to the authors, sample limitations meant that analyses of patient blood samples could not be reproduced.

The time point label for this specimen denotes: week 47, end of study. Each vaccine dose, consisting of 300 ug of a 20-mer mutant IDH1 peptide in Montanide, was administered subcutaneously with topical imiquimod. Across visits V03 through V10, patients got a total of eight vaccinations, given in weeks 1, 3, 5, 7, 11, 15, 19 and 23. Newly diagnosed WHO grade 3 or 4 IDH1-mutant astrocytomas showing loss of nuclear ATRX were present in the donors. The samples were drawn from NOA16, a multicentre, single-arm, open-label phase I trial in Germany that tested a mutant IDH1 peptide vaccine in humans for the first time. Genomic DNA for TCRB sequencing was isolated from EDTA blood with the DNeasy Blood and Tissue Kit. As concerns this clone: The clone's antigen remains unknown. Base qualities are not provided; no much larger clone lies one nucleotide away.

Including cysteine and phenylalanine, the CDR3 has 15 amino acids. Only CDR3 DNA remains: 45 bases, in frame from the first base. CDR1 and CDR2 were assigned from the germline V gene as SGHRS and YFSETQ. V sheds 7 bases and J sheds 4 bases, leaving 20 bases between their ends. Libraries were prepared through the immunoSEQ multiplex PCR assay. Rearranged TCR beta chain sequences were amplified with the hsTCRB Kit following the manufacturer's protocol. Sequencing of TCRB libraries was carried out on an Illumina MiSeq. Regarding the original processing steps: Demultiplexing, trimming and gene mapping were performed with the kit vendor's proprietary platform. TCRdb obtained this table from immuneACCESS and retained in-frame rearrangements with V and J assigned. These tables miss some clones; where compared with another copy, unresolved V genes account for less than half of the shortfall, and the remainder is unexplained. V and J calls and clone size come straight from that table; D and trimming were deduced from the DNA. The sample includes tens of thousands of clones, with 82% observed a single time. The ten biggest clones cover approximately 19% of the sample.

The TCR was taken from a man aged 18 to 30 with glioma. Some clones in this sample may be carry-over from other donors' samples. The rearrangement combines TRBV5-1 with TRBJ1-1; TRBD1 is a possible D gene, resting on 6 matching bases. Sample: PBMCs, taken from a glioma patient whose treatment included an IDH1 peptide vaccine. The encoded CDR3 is CASLGGGARGTEAFF. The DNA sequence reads TGCGCCAGCCTAGGGGGGGGCGCGCGTGGCACTGAAGCTTTCTTT.